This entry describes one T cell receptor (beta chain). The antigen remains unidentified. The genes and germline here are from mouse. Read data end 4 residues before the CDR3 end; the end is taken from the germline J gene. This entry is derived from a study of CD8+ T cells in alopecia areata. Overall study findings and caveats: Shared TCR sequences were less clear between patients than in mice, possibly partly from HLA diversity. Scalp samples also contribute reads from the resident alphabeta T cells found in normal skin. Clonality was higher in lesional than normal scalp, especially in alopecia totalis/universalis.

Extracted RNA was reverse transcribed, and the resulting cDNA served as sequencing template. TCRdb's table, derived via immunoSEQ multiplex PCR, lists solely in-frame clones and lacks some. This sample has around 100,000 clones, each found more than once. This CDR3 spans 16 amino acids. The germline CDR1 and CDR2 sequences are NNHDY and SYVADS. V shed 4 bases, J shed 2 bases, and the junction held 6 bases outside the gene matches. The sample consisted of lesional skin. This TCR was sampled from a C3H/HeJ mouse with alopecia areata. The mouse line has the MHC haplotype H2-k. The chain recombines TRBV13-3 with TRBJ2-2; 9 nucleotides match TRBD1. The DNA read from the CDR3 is TGTGCCAGCAGTCCCCGGGACAGGGTTAACACCGGG. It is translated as CASSPRDRVNTG. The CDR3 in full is CASSPRDRVNTGQLYF.